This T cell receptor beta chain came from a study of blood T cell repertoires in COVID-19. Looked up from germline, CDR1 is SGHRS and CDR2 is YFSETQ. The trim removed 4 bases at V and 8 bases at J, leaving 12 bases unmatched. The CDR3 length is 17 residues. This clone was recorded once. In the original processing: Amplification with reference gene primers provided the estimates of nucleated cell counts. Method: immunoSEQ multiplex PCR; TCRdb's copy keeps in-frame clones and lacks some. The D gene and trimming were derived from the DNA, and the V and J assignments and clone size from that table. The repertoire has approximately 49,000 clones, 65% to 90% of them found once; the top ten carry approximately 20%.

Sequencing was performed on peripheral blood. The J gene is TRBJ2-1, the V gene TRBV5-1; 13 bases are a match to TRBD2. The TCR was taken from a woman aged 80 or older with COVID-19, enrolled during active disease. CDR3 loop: CASSLTSGRASAHEQFF. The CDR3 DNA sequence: TGCGCCAGCAGCCTAACTAGCGGGAGGGCCTCTGCGCATGAGCAGTTCTTC.